This T cell receptor beta chain emerged from a study of blood T cell repertoires in COVID-19. Germline CDR1 KGHSH, CDR2 LQKENI. V lost 0 bases and J lost 5; bases outside the gene matches: 5. The CDR3 extends over 16 amino acids. Sequenced by immunoSEQ multiplex PCR; TCRdb stores in-frame clones only, minus some. The sample has over 55,000 clones, around four fifths seen once. The TCR originated in a man in his forties or fifties with active COVID-19. The chain links TRBV18 to TRBJ2-1, with 9 bases matching TRBD2. Sequencing was carried out using peripheral blood. CDR3 in DNA: TGTGCCAGCTCACCACCGAGGCGGGGGGGCGACAATGAGCAGTTCTTC. It translates to CASSPPRRGGDNEQFF.